These 31 T cell receptor beta chains originate from one sample sequenced in a study of T cell responses to AZD1222 COVID-19 vaccine. Data came from immunoSEQ multiplex PCR; TCRdb stores just in-frame clones and leaves some out. The sample gives approximately 100,000 clones, around 87% of which show up once; 10% to 13% is in the top ten. The sequences come from peripheral blood, collected 28 days after the second AZD1222 dose. The receptors originated from an adult who received the AZD1222 COVID-19 vaccine.

V usage is TRBV10-3 and J usage is TRBJ2-7; no reliable D call. V was clipped by 3 bases and J by 2 bases, with 14 bases between them. This CDR3 contains 15 residues. Looked up from germline, CDR1 is ENHRY and CDR2 is SYGVKD. CDR3 in DNA: TGTGCCATCAGTGATCTCGACGGATTCGCCTACGAGCAGTACTTC. This encodes CAISDLDGFAYEQYF.

This sequence joins TRBV15 and TRBJ2-3; maybe TRBD2 (6 bases). Trimming removed 2 bases at V and 0 bases at J, with 9 bases between. The CDR3 loop spans 15 amino acids. From germline, CDR1 is LNHNV and CDR2 YYDKDF (reference sequence). DNA of the CDR3: TGTGCCACCAGCAGATATAGCGGTAGCACAGATACGCAGTATTTT. Its translation: CATSRYSGSTDTQYF. Variable domain in full (rest from reference TRBV15 and TRBJ2-3): DAMVIQNPRYQVTQFGKPVTLSCSQTLNHNVMYWYQQKSSQAPKLLFHYYDKDFNNEADTPDNFQSRRPNTSFCFLDIRSPGLGDTAMYLCATSRYSGSTDTQYFGPGTRLTVL.

The rearrangement uses TRBV7-6 and TRBJ1-1; 7 bases are shared with TRBD1. This CDR3 region has 15 residues. Germline V CDR1 and CDR2: SGHVS, FNYEAQ. V lost 5 bases and J lost 5; bases outside the gene matches: 11. CDR3 in DNA: TGTGCCAGCAGCCCCGCCGCAGGGGGATTGACTGAAGCTTTCTTT. It specifies CASSPAAGGLTEAFF. Using reference TRBV7-6 and TRBJ1-1 for the parts outside the CDR3, the full variable domain is GAGVSQSPRYKVTKRGQDVALRCDPISGHVSLYWYRQALGQGPEFLTYFNYEAQQDKSGLPNDRFSAERPEGSISTLTIQRTEQRDSAMYRCASSPAAGGLTEAFFGQGTRLTVV.

The chain employs TRBV6-1 and TRBJ2-5; 16 bases line up with TRBD2. The V segment lost 5 bases and the J segment 11 bases; nucleotides outside the gene matches: 2. The CDR3 length is 13 residues. CDR1 is MNHNS and CDR2 is SASEGT in the germline V gene. In DNA form, the CDR3 reads TGTGCCAGCAGTCTGGGACTAGCGGGGGGGCAGTACTTC. Its protein product is CASSLGLAGGQYF.

The J gene is TRBJ2-4, the V gene TRBV20-1, with unresolved D. Trimming removed 3 bases at V and 6 bases at J, with 12 bases between. This CDR3 has 13 residues. Germline assignment: CDR1 DFQATT and CDR2 SNEGSKA (reference sequence). CDR3 loop: CSASFTSGNIQYF. The DNA of the CDR3 is TGCAGTGCTAGTTTCACCTCGGGAAACATTCAGTACTTC.

The chain combines TRBV7-9 with TRBJ1-5; TRBD1 aligns across 10 bases. Trimming at V came to 3 bases and at J to 6 bases, leaving 5 bases not matched to a gene. This CDR3 has 15 residues. CDR1 SEHNR and CDR2 FQNEAQ come from the germline V gene (reference sequence). CDR3 sequence (DNA): TGTGCCAGCAGCTTCGGGACAGGGGTATTTCAGCCCCAGCATTTT. Translating it yields CASSFGTGVFQPQHF.

The rearrangement links TRBV7-3 to TRBJ2-7; TRBD2 matches 10 bases. The CDR3 extends over 14 amino acids. J was trimmed by 1 base and V by 6 bases; bases with no gene match: 3. Looked up from germline, CDR1 is SGHTA and CDR2 is FQGTGA. DNA for the CDR3: TGTGCCAGCAGGGCTAGCGGGGGTTCCTACGAGCAGTACTTC. Protein sequence: CASRASGGSYEQYF. Together with reference TRBV7-3 and TRBJ2-7, the CDR3 gives the full variable domain: GAGVSQTPSNKVTEKGKYVELRCDPISGHTALYWYRQSLGQGPEFLIYFQGTGAADDSGLPNDRFFAVRPEGSVSTLKIQRTERGDSAVYLCASRASGGSYEQYFGPGTRLTVT.

The rearrangement joins TRBV28 to TRBJ2-2; D is undetermined. Trimming stripped 6 bases from V and 5 bases from J, with 4 bases between. The CDR3 has 11 residues. The germline gives CDR1 MDHEN, CDR2 SYDVKM. This CDR3 reads CASRLTGELFF. The CDR3 DNA follows: TGTGCCAGCAGACTAACCGGGGAGCTGTTTTTT. The entire variable domain, with the rest obtained from reference TRBV28 and TRBJ2-2, is as follows: DVKVTQSSRYLVKRTGEKVFLECVQDMDHENMFWYRQDPGLGLRLIYFSYDVKMKEKGDIPEGYSVSREKKERFSLILESASTNQTSMYLCASRLTGELFFGEGSRLTVL.

The V and J genes are TRBV24-1 and TRBJ2-2; tentatively, D is TRBD1 (6 bases). V lost 9 bases and J lost 5, with 21 bases in between. CDR3 length equals 16 residues. Germline V lookup: CDR1 KGHDR, CDR2 SFDVKD. The CDR3 loop reads CATCPSSGTYTGELFF. The DNA for the CDR3 is TGTGCCACCTGCCCGTCATCCGGGACATATACCGGGGAGCTGTTTTTT.

This clone has just one count. The rearrangement uses TRBV30 and TRBJ2-5; 9 nucleotides line up with TRBD2. The CDR3 totals 14 residues. The germline CDR1 and CDR2 sequences are GTSNPN and SVGIG (reference sequence). J lost 0 bases, V lost 4 bases, and 3 bases had no gene match. CDR3 DNA sequence: TGTGCCTGGACCAGCGGGAGGTACCAAGAGACCCAGTACTTC. Protein product: CAWTSGRYQETQYF.

V is TRBV7-9 and J is TRBJ2-7; 8 nucleotides align to TRBD1. The CDR3 runs 16 residues. V lost 2 bases to trimming and J lost 7 bases; unmatched junction nucleotides: 13. Looked up from germline, CDR1 is SEHNR and CDR2 is FQNEAQ (reference sequence). The DNA of the CDR3 is TGTGCCAGCAGCTTATTGCCCGGACAGGGCCCGGGGGAGCAGTACTTC. Translation: CASSLLPGQGPGEQYF.

V gene TRBV7-2 combines with J gene TRBJ2-7; D is ambiguous. The CDR3 is made up of 13 amino acids. The V and J ends lost 1 base and 4 bases respectively, with 8 bases between them. Germline-derived CDR1 and CDR2 are SGHTA and FQGNSA. For the CDR3, the DNA is TGTGCCAGCAGCTTAGTTTTTCAGTACGAGCAGTACTTC. Its translation is CASSLVFQYEQYF.

V is TRBV15 and J is TRBJ2-7, with D perhaps matching TRBD1 (5 bases). Germline CDR1 LNHNV, CDR2 YYDKDF (reference sequence). There are 14 residues in the CDR3. Trimming removed 1 base from V and 1 base from J, with 8 bases in between. The DNA for the CDR3 is TGTGCCACCAGCAGAGGGGGCGGATCCTACGAGCAGTACTTC. Protein: CATSRGGGSYEQYF.

This chain uses TRBV11-1 with TRBJ2-5; no reliable D call. V dropped 5 bases and J dropped 2 bases, with 18 bases sitting between them. The CDR3 is made up of 16 amino acids. The V gene's germline CDR1 is SGHAT and CDR2 FQDESV (reference sequence). In DNA, the CDR3 is TGTGCCAGCAGCCACCCGGTATTGGGCTTTCAAGAGACCCAGTACTTC. It encodes CASSHPVLGFQETQYF.

This chain joins TRBV5-1 and TRBJ2-2; perhaps TRBD1 as D (6 bases). Germline CDR1 and CDR2: SGHRS and YFSETQ. This CDR3 spans 15 amino acids. V was shortened by 1 base and J by 6 bases, with 13 bases between the two germline ends. This chain's CDR3 is CASSLKVSGAGELFF. CDR3 coding DNA: TGCGCCAGCAGCTTGAAGGTTTCAGGGGCCGGGGAGCTGTTTTTT. Using reference TRBV5-1 and TRBJ2-2 for the parts outside the CDR3, the full variable domain is KAGVTQTPRYLIKTRGQQVTLSCSPISGHRSVSWYQQTPGQGLQFLFEYFSETQRNKGNFPGRFSGRQFSNSRSEMNVSTLELGDSALYLCASSLKVSGAGELFFGEGSRLTVL.

The chain employs TRBV28 and TRBJ2-5; D might be TRBD2 (5 bases). The CDR3 extends over 14 amino acids. Germline values: CDR1 MDHEN, CDR2 SYDVKM. V was shortened by 4 bases and J by 4 bases, with 13 bases between the two germline ends. The CDR3 bases are TGTGCCAGCAGTTCGGACTTCACTAGAGAGACCCAGTACTTC. Translating gives CASSSDFTRETQYF.

This sequence joins TRBV9 and TRBJ2-7; D assignment may be TRBD1 or TRBD2 (5 bases each). Trimming shortened V by 4 bases and J by 2 bases, and 16 bases separated the two germline ends. Germline CDR1 reads SGDLS; CDR2 reads YYNGEE. The CDR3 is 15 residues long. CDR3 nucleotides: TGTGCCAGCAGCCCCCGGGACGGGAAGACCTACGAGCAGTACTTC. It codes for CASSPRDGKTYEQYF.

The chain recombines TRBV6-6 with TRBJ1-2, with 10 bases identical to TRBD1. This CDR3 is 17 amino acids long. The germline V gene encodes CDR1 MNHNY and CDR2 SVGAGI (reference sequence). V shed 5 bases and J 2 bases; nucleotides not matched to a gene: 11. The CDR3 reads CASSRDRGRANNYGYTF. Here the CDR3 DNA reads TGTGCCAGCAGTCGAGACAGGGGGCGAGCAAACAACTATGGCTACACCTTC.

The rearrangement uses TRBV6-5 and TRBJ2-7; D perhaps matches TRBD1 (6 bases). V was pared by 6 bases and J by 7 bases, with 16 bases between. Germline V gene sequence: CDR1 MNHEY, CDR2 SVGAGI. This CDR3 contains 13 residues. CDR3: CASRTTGSGEQYF. In DNA form, the CDR3 reads TGTGCCAGCAGAACAACAGGGTCCGGGGAGCAGTACTTC.

This clone was found a few times. The chain is built from TRBV24-1 and TRBJ2-2; D tentatively reads TRBD1 or TRBD2 (5 bases each). The CDR3 loop spans 15 amino acids. Germline-derived CDR1 and CDR2 are KGHDR and SFDVKD. V lost 5 bases, J lost 8 bases, and 17 bases lay in between. DNA for the CDR3: TGTGCCACCAGTGCCGGGCGGCAGGGAGATGGGGAGCTGTTTTTT. This gives the protein CATSAGRQGDGELFF.

V and J are TRBV11-2 and TRBJ1-4; TRBD1 matches at 10 bases. The germline V gene encodes CDR1 SGHAT and CDR2 FQNNGV. V shed 4 bases, J shed 7 bases, and the junction held 3 bases outside the gene matches. The CDR3 runs to 14 residues. The CDR3 nucleotides are TGTGCCAGCAGCTGGACAGGGGGAGGTGAAAAACTGTTTTTT. Its translation is CASSWTGGGEKLFF. The whole variable domain, filled in from reference TRBV11-2 and TRBJ1-4, reads EAGVAQSPRYKIIEKRQSVAFWCNPISGHATLYWYQQILGQGPKLLIQFQNNGVVDDSQLPKDRFSAERLKGVDSTLKIQPAKLEDSAVYLCASSWTGGGEKLFFGSGTQLSVL.

The chain has TRBV7-9 and TRBJ1-2; D not resolved. The CDR3 is 13 amino acids. V lost 6 bases and J 3 bases, leaving 11 bases between the germline ends. Per germline, CDR1 SEHNR and CDR2 FQNEAQ (reference sequence). The CDR3 nucleotides are TGTGCCAGCAGGCCCCGACGGGACTATGGCTACACCTTC. This translates into CASRPRRDYGYTF.

The gene calls are TRBV10-3 and TRBJ2-3; D is unresolved. The germline gives CDR1 ENHRY, CDR2 SYGVKD. This CDR3 contains 15 residues. With 10 bases removed from V and 0 bases from J, the gap between germline ends came to 17 bases. The CDR3 DNA reads as TGTGCCACCAGAGGTTGGGAATCTAGCACAGATACGCAGTATTTT. Protein: CATRGWESSTDTQYF.

This CDR3 is CASSQGLNAPKLFF. CDR3 DNA: TGTGCCAGCAGTCAAGGGCTCAACGCCCCGAAACTGTTTTTT. The chain links TRBV6-2 or TRBV6-3 to TRBJ1-4, with no clear D. V dropped 5 bases and J dropped 11 bases, with 18 bases sitting between them. This CDR3 is built from 14 residues. Germline V CDR1 and CDR2: MNHEY, SVGEGT.

In the case of this clone: One end of the junction does not line up with germline, which may come from a read error. The chain joins TRBV7-7 to TRBJ2-3; D is possibly TRBD1 (5 bases). The CDR3 has 17 residues. Germline V gene lookup returns CDR1 SSHAT and CDR2 FNYEAQ (reference sequence). The CDR3 here is CASSLVLGRVYGDTQYF. The CDR3 DNA sequence: TGTGCTAGCAGCTTAGTTCTTGGCAGGGTTTATGGAGATACGCAGTATTTT.

The chain is built from TRBV18 and TRBJ1-5; 8 bases are a match to TRBD1. The CDR3 totals 14 residues. CDR1 and CDR2 from the germline V gene are KGHSH and LQKENI. V trimming: 3 bases; J trimming: 7 bases; junction bases outside the gene matches: 5. The CDR3 spells CASSPMTGAQPQHF. The CDR3 nucleotides read TGTGCCAGCTCACCGATGACAGGGGCGCAGCCCCAGCATTTT.

In this sample, this clone turned up once. J is TRBJ2-6 and V is TRBV2; D unresolved. V was trimmed by 5 bases and J by 3 bases, leaving 8 bases between them. Germline V gene lookup returns CDR1 SNHLY and CDR2 FYNNEI. The CDR3 length is 14 residues. CDR3 protein: CASSIGGGANVLTF. The CDR3 nucleotides read TGTGCCAGCAGTATCGGTGGTGGGGCCAACGTCCTGACTTTC.

This clone has only a few counts. This chain joins TRBV19 and TRBJ1-1; a weak D match, TRBD1 (6 bases). Germline V gene lookup returns CDR1 LNHDA and CDR2 SQIVND (reference sequence). The CDR3 is 14 amino acids. Trimming removed 3 bases at V and 3 bases at J, with 11 bases between. The DNA of the CDR3 is TGTGCCAGTAGTATCGTGGCAGGGGACACTGAAGCTTTCTTT. This encodes CASSIVAGDTEAFF.

The V gene is TRBV9, the J gene TRBJ1-4, with 11 bases identical to TRBD1. This CDR3 is 15 amino acids long. Germline V gene sequence: CDR1 SGDLS, CDR2 YYNGEE. The ends lost 3 bases at V and 7 bases at J; junction bases unmatched: 5. DNA for the CDR3: TGTGCCAGCAGCGCGGGACAGGGGGATGTTGAAAAACTGTTTTTT. It is translated as CASSAGQGDVEKLFF.

V usage is TRBV30 and J usage is TRBJ1-2, with a weak D call TRBD1 (5 bases). The CDR3 runs to 10 residues. Germline V gene lookup returns CDR1 GTSNPN and CDR2 SVGIG (reference sequence). V was cut by 2 bases and J by 8 bases, with 6 bases left in between. CDR3 in DNA: TGTGCCTGGAGTCAGGGAGGCTACACCTTC. This gives the protein CAWSQGGYTF.

This chain links TRBV15 with TRBJ2-5; 8 bases are shared with TRBD1. V gave up 2 bases and J gave up 4 bases; unmatched junction bases: 12. Germline assignment: CDR1 LNHNV and CDR2 YYDKDF (reference sequence). CDR3 length: 17 amino acids. DNA for the CDR3: TGTGCCACCAGCAGATACCCCCGACAGGGGATTGGAGAGACCCAGTACTTC. Translating it yields CATSRYPRQGIGETQYF. Full variable domain (missing parts from reference TRBV15 and TRBJ2-5): DAMVIQNPRYQVTQFGKPVTLSCSQTLNHNVMYWYQQKSSQAPKLLFHYYDKDFNNEADTPDNFQSRRPNTSFCFLDIRSPGLGDTAMYLCATSRYPRQGIGETQYFGPGTRLLVL.